Listed here are 32 T cell receptor beta chains from one sample, sequenced in a study of blood T cell repertoires in COVID-19. Sequencing was performed with immunoSEQ multiplex PCR; in TCRdb, only in-frame clones are kept and a portion is missing. The sample holds 16,000 or so clones, 89% seen once. The source material was peripheral blood. These receptors all stem from a man older than 75 with acute or convalescent COVID-19.

The chain couples TRBV7-8 to TRBJ1-5, with TRBD1 as a possible D gene (6 bases). CDR3 length: 16 amino acids. V was pared by 5 bases and J by 6 bases, with 20 bases between. CDR1 and CDR2 from the germline V gene are SGHVS and FQNEAQ. DNA of the CDR3: TGTGCCAGCAGCCCTTGGGGGGGGCGTTCGGGTCAGCCCCAGCATTTT. Translated: CASSPWGGRSGQPQHF.

Only one count was recorded for this clone. The chain employs TRBV29-1 and TRBJ2-7; D is undetermined. CDR1 is SQVTM, CDR2 ANQGSEA, per germline. Trimming removed 0 bases at V and 6 bases at J, with 9 bases between. The CDR3 totals 12 residues. Here the CDR3 DNA reads TGCAGCGTTGAAGATAATAACTCCGAGCAGTACTTC. Its translation is CSVEDNNSEQYF.

V and J are TRBV24-1 and TRBJ2-2; D is perhaps TRBD2 (6 bases). The CDR3 runs to 15 residues. V was pared by 7 bases and J by 1 base, with 12 bases between. Looked up from germline, CDR1 is KGHDR and CDR2 is SFDVKD. The CDR3 coding sequence is TGTGCCACCAGCACTTGGCGGGAGAACACCGGGGAGCTGTTTTTT. This gives the protein CATSTWRENTGELFF.

The genes are TRBV5-1 and TRBJ2-1; 8 nucleotides agree with TRBD1. V shed 4 bases and J 9 bases; nucleotides not matched to a gene: 9. The germline CDR1 and CDR2 sequences are SGHRS and YFSETQ. The CDR3 has 14 residues. CDR3 DNA: TGCGCCAGCAGCCTCAGGGGGCGCGGAAGTGAGCAGTTCTTC. It translates to CASSLRGRGSEQFF.

The V call is TRBV30, the J call TRBJ2-2; TRBD1 matches at 8 bases. The CDR3 is 15 amino acids. After removal of 0 bases from V and 6 bases from J, the junction contained 6 bases not matched to a gene. Germline V lookup: CDR1 GTSNPN, CDR2 SVGIG (reference sequence). CDR3 nucleotide sequence: TGTGCCTGGAGTGTTTCGACAGGGGATTCCGGGGAGCTGTTTTTT. Protein product: CAWSVSTGDSGELFF.

This chain joins TRBV30 and TRBJ1-5, with TRBD1 identical over 10 bases. The trim removed 3 bases at V and 5 bases at J, leaving 7 bases unmatched. Germline lookup yields CDR1 GTSNPN and CDR2 SVGIG (reference sequence). The CDR3 loop spans 15 amino acids. CDR3 DNA sequence: TGTGCCTGGAGGCGAGGACAGGGGGATCATCAGCCCCAGCATTTT. It specifies CAWRRGQGDHQPQHF.

The gene calls are TRBV6-5 and TRBJ1-2, with 8 bases identical to TRBD1. The CDR3 has 15 amino acids. Trimming at V came to 6 bases and at J to 7 bases, leaving 13 bases not matched to a gene. CDR1 and CDR2 from the germline V gene are MNHEY and SVGAGI. Written as DNA, the CDR3 is TGTGCCAGCAGAGGCAACACAGGGGGTTATGGTGGCTACACCTTC. This gives the protein CASRGNTGGYGGYTF.

This clone came up a few times. Other DNA sequences in the sample encode the same CDR3. The chain is built from TRBV6-5 and TRBJ2-7, with TRBD1 as a possible D gene (6 bases). Looked up from germline, CDR1 is MNHEY and CDR2 is SVGAGI. V was clipped by 7 bases and J by 3 bases, with 19 bases between them. This CDR3 has 15 residues. In DNA form, the CDR3 reads TGTGCCAGCACTCGAACAGGGTTGTCCCACTACGAGCAGTACTTC. This sequence encodes CASTRTGLSHYEQYF.

The chain couples TRBV19 to TRBJ1-2, with D maybe TRBD1 (6 bases). The CDR3 runs 16 residues. V lost 0 bases, J lost 4 bases, and 15 bases lay in between. Germline loops: CDR1 LNHDA, CDR2 SQIVND (reference sequence). This chain's CDR3 is CASSIDAGAVLYGYTF. DNA for the CDR3: TGTGCCAGTAGTATAGACGCAGGGGCCGTCCTCTATGGCTACACCTTC. Filled out from reference TRBV19 and TRBJ1-2, the complete variable domain reads DGGITQSPKYLFRKEGQNVTLSCEQNLNHDAMYWYRQDPGQGLRLIYYSQIVNDFQKGDIAEGYSVSREKKESFPLTVTSAQKNPTAFYLCASSIDAGAVLYGYTFGSGTRLTVV.

This clone was counted only a few times. V and J are TRBV11-2 and TRBJ1-1; 8 positions match TRBD1. Germline V gives CDR1 SGHAT, CDR2 FQNNGV. J was trimmed by 4 bases and V by 5 bases; bases with no gene match: 6. The CDR3 runs to 14 residues. The CDR3 nucleotides are TGTGCCAGCAGCCCCTTGGACAGGGCCACTGAAGCTTTCTTT. It specifies CASSPLDRATEAFF.

This chain uses TRBV18 with TRBJ2-6; possibly TRBD1 for D (6 bases). V was shortened by 3 bases and J by 12 bases, with 18 bases between the two germline ends. There are 15 residues in the CDR3. CDR1 KGHSH and CDR2 LQKENI come from the germline V gene. The CDR3: CASSPRDTLSGVLTF. DNA for the CDR3: TGTGCCAGCTCACCGAGGGACACCCTGTCTGGCGTCCTGACTTTC.

The V gene is TRBV6-6, the J gene TRBJ1-2; D is perhaps TRBD1 (5 bases). The germline V and J ends were trimmed by 4 bases and 7 bases, with 19 bases remaining between them. The CDR3 has 15 amino acids. Germline V gives CDR1 MNHNY, CDR2 SVGAGI (reference sequence). Written as DNA, the CDR3 is TGTGCCAGCAGTTCCGGGTCAGGGCTTAAGATTGGCTACACCTTC. Translated: CASSSGSGLKIGYTF.

The gene calls are TRBV30 and TRBJ2-6, with D tentatively TRBD2 (5 bases). Germline assignment: CDR1 GTSNPN and CDR2 SVGIG (reference sequence). The CDR3 is 15 amino acids. Trimming cost V 3 bases and J 4 bases, with 13 bases left between them. As DNA, the CDR3 is TGTGCCTGGAGCCTCCCCGGGATGGGGGCCAACGTCCTGACTTTC. Its protein product is CAWSLPGMGANVLTF.

The CDR3 DNA reads TGTGCCAGCAGCTTTTCCGGGACAGGGGATTACAATGAGCAGTTCTTC. It is translated as CASSFSGTGDYNEQFF. The chain uses TRBV9 and TRBJ2-1; 10 nucleotides align to TRBD1. CDR3 length: 16 amino acids. With V trimmed by 4 bases and J by 4 bases, 8 bases remained unmatched. The V gene's germline CDR1 is SGDLS and CDR2 YYNGEE.

The V and J genes are TRBV19 and TRBJ1-3; D might be TRBD1 (5 bases). Germline V gives CDR1 LNHDA, CDR2 SQIVND (reference sequence). The CDR3 length is 14 residues. Between the trimmed V and J ends, which lost 6 bases and 2 bases, there was a span of 11 bases. The CDR3: CASSKGFAGNTIYF. DNA for the CDR3: TGTGCCAGTAGCAAGGGGTTTGCTGGAAACACCATATATTTT.

The chain has TRBV6-6 and TRBJ2-5; 8 nucleotides line up with TRBD1. The length of the CDR3 is 14 residues. V shed 6 bases, J shed 5 bases, and the junction held 8 bases outside the gene matches. CDR1 and CDR2 from the germline V gene are MNHNY and SVGAGI (reference sequence). CDR3: CASSTQGATETQYF. In nucleotides, the CDR3 is TGTGCCAGCAGCACCCAGGGGGCTACGGAGACCCAGTACTTC.

The chain couples TRBV30 to TRBJ1-1; no definite D call. The germline CDR1 and CDR2 sequences are GTSNPN and SVGIG (reference sequence). CDR3 length: 11 amino acids. V was clipped by 2 bases and J by 4 bases, with 5 bases between them. CDR3: CAWSRGTEAFF. The CDR3 DNA reads TGTGCCTGGAGTCGGGGCACTGAAGCTTTCTTT.

Here the CDR3 DNA reads TGTGCCACCAGTAAGTGGGGCGATCAGCCCCAGCATTTT. Protein product: CATSKWGDQPQHF. This chain joins TRBV24-1 and TRBJ1-5; D perhaps matches TRBD1 (5 bases). From germline, CDR1 is KGHDR and CDR2 SFDVKD. Trimming took off 6 bases at V and 5 bases at J, with 10 bases between the two ends. The CDR3 extends over 13 amino acids.

The chain has TRBV4-1 and TRBJ2-7, with no clear D. The V gene lost 0 bases and the J gene lost 2 bases, with 14 bases spanning the gap. Germline-derived CDR1 and CDR2 are MGHRA and YSYEKL. This CDR3 has 16 amino acids. CDR3 coding DNA: TGCGCCAGCAGCCAAGATGGGCACAGCACCACCTACGAGCAGTACTTC. Encoded protein: CASSQDGHSTTYEQYF.

V is TRBV27 and J is TRBJ2-1, with D tentatively TRBD2 (5 bases). The CDR3 runs to 14 residues. CDR1 and CDR2 (germline): MNHEY, SMNVEV (reference sequence). V was cut by 2 bases and J by 3 bases, with 8 bases left in between. The CDR3 spells CASSLSGNYNEQFF. CDR3 DNA: TGTGCCAGCAGTTTAAGCGGAAACTACAATGAGCAGTTCTTC.

This chain uses TRBV4-2 with TRBJ2-5; 9 bases align to TRBD2. There are 16 residues in the CDR3. In germline, CDR1 is LGHNA, CDR2 YNFKEQ. The J segment lost 4 bases and the V segment lost 0 bases, leaving 6 bases of the junction unmatched. The CDR3 spells CASSQEATSGRETQYF. The CDR3 DNA reads TGTGCCAGCAGCCAAGAAGCGACTAGCGGACGAGAGACCCAGTACTTC.

J is TRBJ2-7 and V is TRBV9; D might be TRBD1 (5 bases). V was cut by 0 bases and J by 10 bases, with 14 bases left in between. Germline V gene sequence: CDR1 SGDLS, CDR2 YYNGEE. The CDR3 runs to 13 residues. The CDR3 here is CASSVAGSEKQYF. As DNA, the CDR3 is TGTGCCAGCAGCGTAGCAGGGTCAGAGAAACAGTACTTC.

The chain links TRBV19 to TRBJ1-5; 9 bases are shared with TRBD1. The CDR3 runs to 15 residues. V dropped 2 bases and J dropped 11; count of bases not matched to a gene: 10. In germline, CDR1 is LNHDA, CDR2 SQIVND (reference sequence). The CDR3 DNA reads TGTGCCAGTAGTATACCGACAGGGGGGACTCCGACCCAGCATTTT. Protein product: CASSIPTGGTPTQHF.

The genes are TRBV2 and TRBJ1-5; weak D call: TRBD1 (6 bases). Germline lookup yields CDR1 SNHLY and CDR2 FYNNEI. The CDR3 runs 15 residues. Deletions cut 8 bases from V and 0 bases from J, with 14 bases between. CDR3 region: CASARDTYSNQPQHF. In DNA, the CDR3 is TGTGCCAGCGCCCGGGACACATATAGCAATCAGCCCCAGCATTTT.

The chain employs TRBV4-1 and TRBJ2-7; 7 bases match TRBD1. V lost 5 bases, J lost 2 bases, and 6 bases stayed unmatched. The CDR3 runs to 14 residues. CDR1 is MGHRA and CDR2 is YSYEKL in the germline V gene. The chain's CDR3 is CASSSGGQTYEQYF. The CDR3 coding sequence is TGCGCCAGCAGCTCTGGGGGACAGACCTACGAGCAGTACTTC.

The CDR3 nucleotides are TGTGCTAGTGGTTTAGGACAGGGAGGGACAGATACGCAGTATTTT. This gives the protein CASGLGQGGTDTQYF. V is TRBV12-5 and J is TRBJ2-3; D possibly corresponds to TRBD1 (8 bases). The germline V gene has CDR1 LGHNT and CDR2 FRNRAP. V was cut by 3 bases and J by 3 bases, with 13 bases left in between. The length of the CDR3 is 15 residues.

As regards this clone: At one end, the junction sequence differs from germline, possibly due to a read error. The chain is built from TRBV7-8 and TRBJ2-1, with TRBD2 as a possible D gene (6 bases). In germline, CDR1 is SGHVS, CDR2 FQNEAQ. The CDR3 extends over 15 amino acids. This CDR3 is CASRLGGVSYNEQFF. In DNA, the CDR3 is TGTGCCAGCAGATTAGGCGGGGTCAGTTACAATGAGCAGTTCTTC. Full variable domain (missing parts from reference TRBV7-8 and TRBJ2-1): GAGVSQSPRYKVAKRGQDVALRCDPISGHVSLFWYQQALGQGPEFLTYFQNEAQLDKSGLPSDRFFAERPEGSVSTLKIQRTQQEDSAVYLCASRLGGVSYNEQFFGPGTRLTVL.

The CDR3, as DNA: TGTGCCAGCAGCTTGCTACCCCCGGTTCCTGGCTACACCTTC. Its protein product is CASSLLPPVPGYTF. The rearrangement joins TRBV5-8 to TRBJ1-2; D is ambiguous. This CDR3 has 14 residues. Trimming removed 1 base from V and 7 bases from J, with 14 bases in between. Germline V gene lookup returns CDR1 SGHTS and CDR2 YDEGEE.

J is TRBJ2-5 and V is TRBV5-4; D not certain. Trimming removed 0 bases at V and 5 bases at J, with 14 bases between. CDR3 length: 15 residues. Germline CDR1 and CDR2: SGHNT and YYREEE (reference sequence). DNA of the CDR3: TGTGCCAGCAGCTTGGGCCTTGAGTTTCGGGAGACCCAGTACTTC. Its translation: CASSLGLEFRETQYF.

The chain is built from TRBV29-1 and TRBJ2-2, with D possibly TRBD1 on 6 matching bases. In germline, CDR1 is SQVTM, CDR2 ANQGSEA. V was cut by 4 bases and J by 7 bases, with 10 bases left in between. The CDR3 length is 12 residues. The CDR3 nucleotides are TGCAGCGTTGGGCTCAGGGGCGGGGAGCTGTTTTTT. Its translation is CSVGLRGGELFF.

The chain couples TRBV5-1 to TRBJ1-1; tentative D call: TRBD1 (5 bases). The CDR3 covers 15 residues. Germline V gene lookup returns CDR1 SGHRS and CDR2 YFSETQ. Trimming removed 0 bases at V and 2 bases at J, with 11 bases between. CDR3 nucleotide sequence: TGCGCCAGCAGCTTGGCCGTCAGGGTTAACACTGAAGCTTTCTTT. Translated, it gives CASSLAVRVNTEAFF.

CDR3 protein: CASSKGLAGGVDEQFF. The CDR3 bases are TGTGCCAGCAGTAAGGGACTAGCGGGAGGTGTCGATGAGCAGTTCTTC. This chain uses TRBV5-5 with TRBJ2-1; TRBD2 aligns across 15 bases. The CDR3 extends over 16 amino acids. Germline CDR1 and CDR2: SGHKS and YYEKEE (reference sequence). Germline trimming cut 5 bases from V and 8 bases from J; bases unmatched to any gene: 8.